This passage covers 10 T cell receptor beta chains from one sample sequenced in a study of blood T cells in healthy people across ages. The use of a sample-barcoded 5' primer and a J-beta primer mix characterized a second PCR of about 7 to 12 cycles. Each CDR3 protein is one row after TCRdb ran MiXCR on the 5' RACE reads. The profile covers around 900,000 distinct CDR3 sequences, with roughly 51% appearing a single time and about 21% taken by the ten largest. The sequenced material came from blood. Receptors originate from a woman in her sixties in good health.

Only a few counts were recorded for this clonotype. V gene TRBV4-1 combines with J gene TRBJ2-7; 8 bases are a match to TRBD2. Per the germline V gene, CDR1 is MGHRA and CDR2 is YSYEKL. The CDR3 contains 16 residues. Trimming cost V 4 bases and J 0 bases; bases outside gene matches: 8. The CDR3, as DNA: TGCGCCAGCAGCCTCCTCGGGGGGGAGGCCTCCTACGAGCAGTACTTC. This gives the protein CASSLLGGEASYEQYF.

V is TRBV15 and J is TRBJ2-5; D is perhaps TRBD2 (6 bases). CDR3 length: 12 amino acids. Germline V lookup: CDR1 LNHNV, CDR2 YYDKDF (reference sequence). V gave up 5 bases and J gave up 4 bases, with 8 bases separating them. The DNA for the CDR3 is TGTGCCACCAGCCGACTAGGAGAGACCCAGTACTTC. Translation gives CATSRLGETQYF.

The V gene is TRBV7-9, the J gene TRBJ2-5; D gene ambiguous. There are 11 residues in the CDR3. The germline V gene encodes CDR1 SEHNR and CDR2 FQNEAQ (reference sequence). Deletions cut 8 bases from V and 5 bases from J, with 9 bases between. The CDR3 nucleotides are TGTGCCAGCTTCGATACGGAGACCCAGTACTTC. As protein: CASFDTETQYF.

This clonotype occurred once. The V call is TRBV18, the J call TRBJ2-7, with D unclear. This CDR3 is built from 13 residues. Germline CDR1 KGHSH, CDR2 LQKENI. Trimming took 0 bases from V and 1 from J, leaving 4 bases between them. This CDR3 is CASSPPRSYEQYF. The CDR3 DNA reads TGTGCCAGCTCACCACCCCGGTCCTACGAGCAGTACTTC.

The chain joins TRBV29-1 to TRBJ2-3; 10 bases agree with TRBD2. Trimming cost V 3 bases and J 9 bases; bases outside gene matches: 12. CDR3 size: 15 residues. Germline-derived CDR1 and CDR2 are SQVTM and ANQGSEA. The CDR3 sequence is CSVDKRGGLFGTQYF. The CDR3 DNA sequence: TGCAGCGTTGATAAGCGGGGGGGCCTATTCGGAACGCAGTATTTT.

The chain's CDR3 is CASSQDNRGDFLSYEQYF. CDR3 DNA: TGCGCCAGCAGCCAAGATAACAGGGGCGACTTTCTGTCCTACGAGCAGTACTTC. V usage is TRBV4-1 and J usage is TRBJ2-7; TRBD1 aligns across 7 bases. Trimming took 0 bases from V and 1 from J; bases not matched to a gene: 12. Germline V lookup: CDR1 MGHRA, CDR2 YSYEKL. There are 18 residues in the CDR3.

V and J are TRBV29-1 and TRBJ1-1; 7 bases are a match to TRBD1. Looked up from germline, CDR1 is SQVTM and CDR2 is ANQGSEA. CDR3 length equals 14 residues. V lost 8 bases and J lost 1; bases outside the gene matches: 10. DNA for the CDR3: TGCAGCATCGAACAGGGACAGCCGAACACTGAAGCTTTCTTT. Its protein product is CSIEQGQPNTEAFF.

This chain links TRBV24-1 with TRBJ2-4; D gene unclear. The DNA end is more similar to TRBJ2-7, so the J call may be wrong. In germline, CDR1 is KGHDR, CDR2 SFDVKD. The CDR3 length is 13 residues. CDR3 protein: CATSDSNSYEQYF. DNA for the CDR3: TGTGCCACCAGTGACAGTAACTCCTACGAGCAGTACTTC.

The DNA of the CDR3 is TGTGCCAGCAGCTTCACGGATGCCAAAAACATTCAGTACTTC. Protein sequence: CASSFTDAKNIQYF. The V and J genes are TRBV7-9 and TRBJ2-4, with D unresolved. V lost 3 bases, J lost 1 base, and 7 bases lay in between. The CDR3 totals 14 residues. Germline CDR1 reads SEHNR; CDR2 reads FQNEAQ (reference sequence).

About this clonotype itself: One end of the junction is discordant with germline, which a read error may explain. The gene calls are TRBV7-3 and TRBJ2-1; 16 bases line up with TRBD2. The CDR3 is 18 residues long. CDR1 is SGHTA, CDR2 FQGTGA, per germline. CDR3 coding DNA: TGTGCCAGCAGCTTAGCGGGACTAGCGGGAGGGCCCGCGAATGGGCAGTTCTTC. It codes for CASSLAGLAGGPANGQFF.